One sample yielded the 19 T cell receptor beta chains listed below, sequenced in a study of CD8 T cell repertoires and HIV-1 epitope variants. Assay used: immunoSEQ multiplex PCR; TCRdb lists only in-frame clones, some missing. Of thousands of clones listed, roughly 62% are singletons. The antigens these receptors bind are not known. Sequencing was done on a sample of cultured CD8+ T cells derived from PBMCs. The receptor set was obtained from a male donor with HIV.

J is TRBJ2-1 and V is TRBV7-2, with D uncertain. CDR1 is SGHTA and CDR2 is FQGNSA in the germline V gene. The V gene lost 0 bases and the J gene lost 4 bases, with 10 bases spanning the gap. The CDR3 sequence is 15 residues long. The CDR3 reads CASSLAPKAYNEQFF. In nucleotides, the CDR3 is TGTGCCAGCAGCTTAGCTCCGAAAGCGTACAATGAGCAGTTCTTC.

The gene calls are TRBV10-1 and TRBJ2-7; 12 bases agree with TRBD2. This CDR3 has 15 amino acids. V gave up 3 bases and J gave up 5 bases; unmatched junction bases: 5. Germline V gene lookup returns CDR1 WNHNN and CDR2 SYGVQD (reference sequence). In DNA, the CDR3 is TGCGCCAGCAGTGACCTTTCTAGCGGGAGGGACGAGCAGTACTTC. Encoded protein: CASSDLSSGRDEQYF.

This clone was recorded a few times. CDR3 sequence: CAISGEEGGGTEAFF. In DNA, the CDR3 is TGTGCCATCAGTGGGGAAGAGGGGGGTGGGACTGAAGCTTTCTTT. The chain is built from TRBV10-3 and TRBJ1-1, with D possibly TRBD1 on 6 matching bases. Germline CDR1 is ENHRY and CDR2 is SYGVKD. CDR3 length: 15 amino acids. The V and J ends lost 4 bases and 5 bases respectively, with 17 bases between them.

This chain uses TRBV28 with TRBJ2-5, with TRBD2 as a possible D gene (6 bases). The germline CDR1 and CDR2 sequences are MDHEN and SYDVKM. The CDR3 loop spans 14 amino acids. V shed 6 bases and J shed 5 bases, with 16 bases lying between them. This chain's CDR3 is CASSTRRRDETQYF. Here the CDR3 DNA reads TGTGCCAGCAGCACTCGTAGGAGGGACGAGACCCAGTACTTC.

The chain recombines TRBV2 with TRBJ2-2; D is undetermined. The germline V gene has CDR1 SNHLY and CDR2 FYNNEI. The length of the CDR3 is 13 residues. Trimming removed 3 bases from V and 3 bases from J, with 5 bases in between. For the CDR3, the DNA is TGTGCCAGCAGTGATAGATACACCGGGGAGCTGTTTTTT. Its translation is CASSDRYTGELFF.

This clone was counted a few times. V is TRBV27 and J is TRBJ2-2, with TRBD2 identical over 7 bases. Looked up from germline, CDR1 is MNHEY and CDR2 is SMNVEV (reference sequence). The CDR3 totals 18 residues. The J segment lost 2 bases and the V segment lost 3 bases, leaving 12 bases of the junction unmatched. The CDR3 loop is CASSFGLAVLGNTGELFF. The CDR3 DNA is TGTGCCAGCAGTTTTGGGCTAGCGGTTCTCGGCAACACCGGGGAGCTGTTTTTT.

This sequence joins TRBV6-4 and TRBJ2-3, with 13 bases that match TRBD2. After removal of 2 bases from V and 4 bases from J, the junction contained 3 bases not matched to a gene. CDR1 MRHNA and CDR2 SNTAGT come from the germline V gene. The CDR3 length is 16 residues. CDR3 bases: TGTGCCAGCAGTGACGCGACTAGCGGGGGGTCAGATACGCAGTATTTT. This translates into CASSDATSGGSDTQYF.

J is TRBJ2-7 and V is TRBV2; D possibly corresponds to TRBD2 (5 bases). Trimming removed 1 base from V and 2 bases from J, with 9 bases in between. The CDR3 loop spans 14 amino acids. Germline CDR1 SNHLY, CDR2 FYNNEI. CDR3 loop: CASSEGRAAYEQYF. The CDR3 region has the DNA TGTGCCAGCAGTGAAGGGCGGGCGGCCTACGAGCAGTACTTC.

The rearrangement uses TRBV11-1 and TRBJ2-7; 9 nucleotides align to TRBD2. Germline assignment: CDR1 SGHAT and CDR2 FQDESV (reference sequence). The ends lost 1 base at V and 2 bases at J; junction bases unmatched: 3. This CDR3 region has 15 residues. The CDR3 nucleotides are TGTGCCAGCAGCTTAGAAGCGGGGGGAACCTACGAGCAGTACTTC. Residues: CASSLEAGGTYEQYF.

J is TRBJ2-3 and V is TRBV19, with D perhaps TRBD1 or TRBD2 (5 bases each). V was trimmed by 3 bases and J by 0 bases, leaving 16 bases between them. The CDR3 length is 17 residues. Germline CDR1 LNHDA, CDR2 SQIVND (reference sequence). The CDR3 spells CASSIVGVRGSTDTQYF. The CDR3 coding sequence is TGTGCCAGTAGTATTGTCGGGGTTCGGGGCAGCACAGATACGCAGTATTTT.

The J gene is TRBJ1-2, the V gene TRBV5-1; weak D call: TRBD1 (5 bases). Trimming removed 0 bases from V and 8 bases from J, with 8 bases in between. From germline, CDR1 is SGHRS and CDR2 YFSETQ. This CDR3 comprises 12 residues. CDR3 residues: CASSLDGGGYTF. The CDR3 DNA is TGCGCCAGCAGCTTGGACGGGGGAGGCTACACCTTC.

V gene TRBV27 combines with J gene TRBJ2-7; D is unclear. CDR1 is MNHEY and CDR2 is SMNVEV in the germline V gene (reference sequence). The V gene lost 3 bases and the J gene lost 12 bases, with 9 bases spanning the gap. The CDR3 runs to 10 residues. CDR3 sequence reads: CASSFGLGYF. CDR3 nucleotide sequence: TGTGCCAGCAGTTTTGGGTTGGGGTACTTC.

The rearrangement uses TRBV5-1 and TRBJ2-1, with a possible D match to TRBD1 (6 bases). Germline values: CDR1 SGHRS, CDR2 YFSETQ. Trimming removed 1 base at V and 4 bases at J, with 15 bases between. The CDR3 length is 16 residues. The CDR3 loop is CASSLLQGSSYNEQFF. CDR3 bases: TGCGCCAGCAGCTTGTTACAGGGTTCGTCGTACAATGAGCAGTTCTTC.

This chain connects TRBV6-1 to TRBJ1-5; D possibly corresponds to TRBD1 (6 bases). Trimming left V 4 bases short and J 5 bases short, with 15 bases between. The CDR3 length is 15 residues. Germline CDR1 is MNHNS and CDR2 is SASEGT. CDR3 bases: TGTGCCAGCAGTGGGGGGCAGGGGATACATCAGCCCCAGCATTTT. Amino acid sequence: CASSGGQGIHQPQHF.

This clone is classed as medium-sized. This chain connects TRBV19 to TRBJ2-7; the match to TRBD2 covers 10 bases. The V gene's germline CDR1 is LNHDA and CDR2 SQIVND (reference sequence). This CDR3 has 19 residues. Germline trimming cut 5 bases from V and 1 base from J; bases unmatched to any gene: 17. CDR3 sequence: CASSPPSGGHLFNSYEQYF. DNA for the CDR3: TGTGCCAGTAGTCCTCCTAGCGGGGGCCATCTCTTTAATTCCTACGAGCAGTACTTC.

This clone showed up just a few times. The rearrangement links TRBV7-2 to TRBJ1-1; 9 nucleotides align to TRBD1. Germline trimming cut 5 bases from V and 6 bases from J; bases unmatched to any gene: 13. This CDR3 is built from 16 residues. CDR1 is SGHTA, CDR2 FQGNSA, per germline. The CDR3, as DNA: TGTGCCAGCAGCCCGGGGACAGGGAAAGGGGACCCTGAAGCTTTCTTT. It encodes CASSPGTGKGDPEAFF.

The rearrangement links TRBV29-1 to TRBJ2-7, with 7 bases matching TRBD2. The V and J ends lost 5 bases and 3 bases, in that order; junction bases with no gene match: 4. From germline, CDR1 is SQVTM and CDR2 ANQGSEA. The CDR3 has 12 amino acids. DNA for the CDR3: TGCAGCGTTCAGGGAGGGAACTACGAGCAGTACTTC. This sequence encodes CSVQGGNYEQYF.

This rearrangement joins TRBV5-1 to TRBJ2-5, with TRBD2 matching 7 bases. This CDR3 has 15 residues. J was trimmed by 2 bases and V by 0 bases; bases with no gene match: 4. In germline, CDR1 is SGHRS, CDR2 YFSETQ. CDR3 protein: CASSLEAGIQETQYF. CDR3 bases: TGCGCCAGCAGCTTGGAAGCGGGAATACAAGAGACCCAGTACTTC.

This clone was observed a handful of times. The genes are TRBV15 and TRBJ1-2; 8 bases agree with TRBD1. Trimming cost V 5 bases and J 4 bases; bases outside gene matches: 6. The CDR3 length is 14 residues. Germline-derived CDR1 and CDR2 are LNHNV and YYDKDF (reference sequence). In DNA, the CDR3 is TGTGCCACCAGCCAGGGGGCGTACGGCTATGGCTACACCTTC. Its protein is CATSQGAYGYGYTF.